The present T cell receptor (beta chain) was sequenced within a study of T cell repertoires in cytomegalovirus infection. Study details: Signatures in public TCR beta sequences pointed to both CMV infection and matching HLA type.

Of note for this clonotype: The antigen remains undetermined.

With 4 bases removed from V and 0 bases from J, the gap between germline ends came to 13 bases. The CDR3 contains 15 residues. CDR1 and CDR2 from the germline V gene are MDHEN and SYDVKM. TCRdb processed the reads anew with MiXCR; each CDR3 protein has one entry. The sample contains about 340,000 distinct CDR3 sequences, 25% to 35% of which appear only once. Study observations and caveats: Cumulative public TCR beta family frequency identified CMV carriers with the relevant HLA. The study found HLA-C-restricted CMV-specific TCR beta clonotypes dominating the ex vivo response.

The receptor was derived from a human donor in good health (CMV status not recorded). Some clones in this sample may be carry-over from other donors' samples. Sequenced here: cultured PBMCs, sampled from culture after CMV antigen stimulation. The chain employs TRBV28 and TRBJ2-7; no firm D call. CDR3 region: CASSSWTSISYEQYF. Written as DNA, the CDR3 is TGTGCCAGCAGTTCGTGGACGTCCATCTCCTACGAGCAGTACTTC.